Here is one T cell receptor beta chain with its context. What it recognizes is unknown. Measured with immunoSEQ multiplex PCR; TCRdb has only the in-frame clones, and not every one. The sample gives some 50,000 clones, roughly 90% of which show up once; around 3.7% is in the top ten. This record belongs to a study of neoadjuvant nivolumab and ipilimumab in lung cancer. Overall study findings and caveats: From pretherapy to surgery, tumor richness and clonality rose with dual therapy. TCR richness and clonality were higher in tumors than adjacent uninvolved lung. Only a single major-pathologic-response sample was available for clonality analysis. Pretherapy blood TCR richness correlated positively with resected tumor richness.

Germline assignment: CDR1 SQVTM and CDR2 ANQGSEA. Trimming cost V 4 bases and J 0 bases, with 10 bases left between them. This CDR3 has 13 residues. The TCR sequence derives from an adult with non-small cell lung cancer. Some clones in this sample may be carry-over from other donors' samples. This chain connects TRBV29-1 to TRBJ2-7; a weak D match, TRBD2 (6 bases). The sequencing here drew on blood, taken before neoadjuvant nivolumab, alone or with ipilimumab. The CDR3 DNA reads as TGCAGCGTTGGCGCCGGGAGCTCCTACGAGCAGTACTTC. Translated, it gives CSVGAGSSYEQYF.